Only one count was recorded for the clone carrying this TCR beta chain. This CDR3 is 16 amino acids long. Germline CDR1 and CDR2: MGHRA and YSYEKL. Trimming removed 6 bases from V and 1 base from J; junction bases left unmatched: 7. These data belong to a study of blood T cell repertoires in COVID-19. Study information: Both acute and convalescent COVID-19 samples were obtained from the United States, Italy and Spain. PBMCs, B-cell-depleted T cells, or T cells provided the cDNA or gDNA that made up the material.

In the authors' workflow: Nucleated cell number was recorded as an estimate derived from reference gene primer amplification. Clones were sequenced by immunoSEQ multiplex PCR, and TCRdb holds only the in-frame ones, with some missing. The V and J calls and clone size come from that table; D and trimming were worked out from the DNA. The sample lists a few hundred thousand clones; approximately 85% were seen once. V gene TRBV4-1 combines with J gene TRBJ1-5, with 9 nucleotides matching TRBD1. The TCR comes from a man aged 35 to 55 with acute or convalescent COVID-19. The sample consisted of peripheral blood. The CDR3 DNA is TGCGCCAGCAGACGCACACAGGGGGCGAGCAATCAGCCCCAGCATTTT. Encoded protein: CASRRTQGASNQPQHF.